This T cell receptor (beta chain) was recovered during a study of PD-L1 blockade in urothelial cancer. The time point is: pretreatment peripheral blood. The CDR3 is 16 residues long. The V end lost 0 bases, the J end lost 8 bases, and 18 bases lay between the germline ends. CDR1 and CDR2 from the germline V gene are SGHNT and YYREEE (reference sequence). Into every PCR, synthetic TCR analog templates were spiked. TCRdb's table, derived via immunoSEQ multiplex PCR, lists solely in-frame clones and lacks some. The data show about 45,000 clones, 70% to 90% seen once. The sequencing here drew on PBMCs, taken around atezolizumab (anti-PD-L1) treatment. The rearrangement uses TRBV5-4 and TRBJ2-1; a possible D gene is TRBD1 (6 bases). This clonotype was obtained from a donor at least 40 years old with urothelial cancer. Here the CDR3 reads CASSLGPPGRGHEQFF. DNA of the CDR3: TGTGCCAGCAGCTTGGGCCCCCCGGGCAGGGGCCATGAGCAGTTCTTC.